This T cell receptor (beta chain) was identified in a study of control samples from healthy donors and cancer patients. Trimming at V came to 6 bases and at J to 6 bases, leaving 7 bases not matched to a gene. The germline V gene has CDR1 LNHDA and CDR2 SQIVND (reference sequence). The CDR3 has 14 residues. This clone turned up a few times. Libraries were prepared by immunoSEQ multiplex PCR; TCRdb keeps only in-frame clonotypes and omits some of them. The sample lists 80,000 or so clones; nearly 90% were seen once. This chain uses TRBV19 with TRBJ2-2; 7 positions match TRBD1. What was sequenced was blood. This TCR derives from a man in his forties or fifties in good health. This CDR3 is CASSFRGKAGELFF. In nucleotides, the CDR3 is TGTGCCAGTAGCTTCAGGGGGAAGGCCGGGGAGCTGTTTTTT.